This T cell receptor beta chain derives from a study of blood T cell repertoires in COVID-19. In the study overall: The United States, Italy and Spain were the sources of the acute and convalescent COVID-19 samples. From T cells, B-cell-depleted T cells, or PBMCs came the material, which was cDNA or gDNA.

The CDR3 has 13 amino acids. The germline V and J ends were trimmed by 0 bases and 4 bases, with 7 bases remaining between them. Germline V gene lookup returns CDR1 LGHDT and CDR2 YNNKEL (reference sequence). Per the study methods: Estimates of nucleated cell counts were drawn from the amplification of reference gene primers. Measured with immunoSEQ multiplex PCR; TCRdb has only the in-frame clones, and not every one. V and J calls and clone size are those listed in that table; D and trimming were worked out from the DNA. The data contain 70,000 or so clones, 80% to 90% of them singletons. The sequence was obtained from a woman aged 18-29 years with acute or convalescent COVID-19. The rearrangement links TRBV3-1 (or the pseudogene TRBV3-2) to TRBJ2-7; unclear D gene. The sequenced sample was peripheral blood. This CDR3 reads CASSQDRTYEQYF. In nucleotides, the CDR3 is TGTGCCAGCAGCCAAGACAGAACGTACGAGCAGTACTTC.